Listed below are T cell receptor beta chains from one sample, sequenced in a study of naive CD8 T cells in extremely preterm neonates. The repertoire was sequenced with immunoSEQ multiplex PCR; TCRdb's copy has only in-frame clones and lacks some. The sample has about 5,200 clones; around 97% are singletons. Sequencing was done on a sample of naive CD8+ T cells from blood. The receptors were sampled from a human donor in good health. Both conserved end residues are part of each CDR3. The D gene is left open where the match is weak. Rows may omit the clone size; those that give it use once, few, many or a size class.

clone_size: NA
d_call: TRBD1
j_call: TRBJ1-6
v_call: TRBV11-2
cdr3_aa: CASSWWDSDNSPLHF
cdr3_nt: TGTGCCAGCAGCTGGTGGGACAGTGATAATTCACCCCTCCACTTT

clone_size: NA
d_call: TRBD1
j_call: TRBJ1-4
v_call: TRBV11-2
cdr3_aa: CASSLGPGTGLNEKLFF
cdr3_nt: TGTGCCAGCAGCTTAGGACCCGGGACAGGACTAAATGAAAAACTGTTTTTT

clone_size: once
d_call: NA
j_call: TRBJ1-2
v_call: TRBV5-6
cdr3_aa: CASSPGAGSYGYTF
cdr3_nt: TGTGCCAGCAGCCCCGGGGCGGGAAGCTATGGCTACACCTTC

clone_size: once
d_call: TRBD1
j_call: TRBJ1-1
v_call: TRBV5-1
cdr3_aa: CASSLRQGQRGTEAFF
cdr3_nt: TGCGCCAGCAGCTTGCGACAGGGCCAACGAGGTACTGAAGCTTTCTTT

clone_size: NA
d_call: NA
j_call: TRBJ1-4
v_call: TRBV19
cdr3_aa: CASMGQELFF
cdr3_nt: TGTGCCAGTATGGGACAAGAACTGTTTTTT

clone_size: NA
d_call: TRBD1
j_call: TRBJ1-2
v_call: TRBV25-1
cdr3_aa: CASSFTTGGQGYTF
cdr3_nt: TGTGCCAGCAGTTTTACCACAGGGGGCCAGGGCTACACCTTC

clone_size: NA
d_call: TRBD2
j_call: TRBJ2-2
v_call: TRBV19
cdr3_aa: CASSIPGGWSSGELFF
cdr3_nt: TGTGCCAGTAGTATTCCCGGGGGGTGGAGTTCCGGGGAGCTGTTTTTT

clone_size: NA
d_call: NA
j_call: TRBJ1-2
v_call: TRBV9
cdr3_aa: CASSPNWADYGYTF
cdr3_nt: TGTGCCAGCAGCCCAAATTGGGCAGACTATGGCTACACCTTC

clone_size: NA
d_call: NA
j_call: TRBJ2-1
v_call: TRBV4-1
cdr3_aa: CASSLPPSGEQFF
cdr3_nt: TGCGCCAGCAGCCTACCCCCCAGCGGTGAGCAGTTCTTC

clone_size: NA
d_call: NA
j_call: TRBJ2-2
v_call: TRBV13
cdr3_aa: CASSLALHWTGELFF
cdr3_nt: TGTGCCAGCAGCCTAGCCCTTCACTGGACCGGGGAGCTGTTTTTT

clone_size: NA
d_call: TRBD1
j_call: TRBJ2-2
v_call: TRBV5-1
cdr3_aa: CASSLKLGQGFTGELFF
cdr3_nt: TGCGCCAGCAGCTTGAAATTAGGACAGGGGTTCACCGGGGAGCTGTTTTTT

clone_size: NA
d_call: NA
j_call: TRBJ1-1
v_call: TRBV7-9
cdr3_aa: CASSYQGSGTEAFF
cdr3_nt: TGTGCCAGCAGCTATCAGGGCTCTGGGACTGAAGCTTTCTTT

clone_size: NA
d_call: NA
j_call: TRBJ2-3
v_call: TRBV4-3
cdr3_aa: CASSPLSGGVTDTQYF
cdr3_nt: TGCGCCAGCAGCCCCCTCAGCGGCGGGGTCACAGATACGCAGTATTTT

clone_size: NA
d_call: TRBD2
j_call: TRBJ2-3
v_call: TRBV13
cdr3_aa: CASSETGLAGTDTQYF
cdr3_nt: TGTGCCAGCAGCGAAACGGGACTAGCGGGGACAGATACGCAGTATTTT

clone_size: few
d_call: NA
j_call: TRBJ1-4
v_call: TRBV10-3
cdr3_aa: CAISESRTANEKLFF
cdr3_nt: TGTGCCATCAGTGAGTCAAGGACAGCTAATGAAAAACTGTTTTTT

clone_size: NA
d_call: NA
j_call: TRBJ1-6
v_call: TRBV6-1
cdr3_aa: CASKKQNSPLHF
cdr3_nt: TGTGCCAGCAAGAAACAGAATTCACCCCTCCACTTT

clone_size: NA
d_call: TRBD2
j_call: TRBJ2-3
v_call: TRBV4-3
cdr3_aa: CASSLTVLAGDTDTQYF
cdr3_nt: TGCGCCAGCAGCCTCACCGTGCTAGCGGGGGACACAGATACGCAGTATTTT

clone_size: NA
d_call: TRBD1
j_call: TRBJ1-6
v_call: TRBV5-4
cdr3_aa: CASSLIGQGETPLHF
cdr3_nt: TGTGCCAGCAGCTTAATCGGACAGGGGGAAACACCCCTCCACTTT

clone_size: NA
d_call: NA
j_call: TRBJ1-4
v_call: TRBV4-1
cdr3_aa: CASRSTTNEKLFF
cdr3_nt: TGCGCCAGCAGGTCCACAACTAATGAAAAACTGTTTTTT

clone_size: NA
d_call: NA
j_call: TRBJ2-7
v_call: TRBV19
cdr3_aa: CASSIILGGEQYF
cdr3_nt: TGTGCCAGTAGTATAATCCTGGGGGGCGAGCAGTACTTC

clone_size: NA
d_call: NA
j_call: TRBJ1-4
v_call: TRBV28
cdr3_aa: CASSSTGSGEKLFF
cdr3_nt: TGTGCCAGCAGCTCAACAGGGTCGGGTGAAAAACTGTTTTTT

clone_size: NA
d_call: NA
j_call: TRBJ1-2
v_call: TRBV27
cdr3_aa: CASSLARVNYGYTF
cdr3_nt: TGTGCCAGCAGTTTAGCCAGGGTTAACTATGGCTACACCTTC